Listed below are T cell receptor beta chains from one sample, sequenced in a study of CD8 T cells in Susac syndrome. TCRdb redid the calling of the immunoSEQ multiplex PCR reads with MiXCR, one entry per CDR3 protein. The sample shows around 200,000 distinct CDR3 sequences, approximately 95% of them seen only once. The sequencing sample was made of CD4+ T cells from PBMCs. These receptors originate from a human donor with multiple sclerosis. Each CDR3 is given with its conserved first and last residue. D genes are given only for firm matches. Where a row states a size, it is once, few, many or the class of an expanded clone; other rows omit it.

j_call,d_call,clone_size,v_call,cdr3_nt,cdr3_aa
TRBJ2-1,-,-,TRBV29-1,TGCAGCGGAAGGACAGATAATCTTAACAATGAGCAGTTCTTC,CSGRTDNLNNEQFF
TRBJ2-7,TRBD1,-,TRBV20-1,TGCAGTGCTAGAGGGACAGGGACGGACGAGCAGTACTTC,CSARGTGTDEQYF
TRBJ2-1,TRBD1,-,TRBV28,TGTGCCAGCAGTCCGACAGGGGGCTGGAAACGCAATGAGCAGTTCTTC,CASSPTGGWKRNEQFF
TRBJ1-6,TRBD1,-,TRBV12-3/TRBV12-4,TGTGCCAGCAGTTCCGGGACAGGGACTTCACCCCTCCACTTT,CASSSGTGTSPLHF
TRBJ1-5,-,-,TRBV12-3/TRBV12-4,TGTGCCAGCAGTTTCAACAGGCGCGATCAGCCCCAGCATTTT,CASSFNRRDQPQHF
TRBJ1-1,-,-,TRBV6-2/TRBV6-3,TGTGCCAGCAGACTGGCCGACAACTCCCAAGCTTTCTTT,CASRLADNSQAFF
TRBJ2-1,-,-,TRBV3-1,TGTGCCAGCAGCCAAGATCTCACTCTGGGGAATGAGCAGTTCTTC,CASSQDLTLGNEQFF
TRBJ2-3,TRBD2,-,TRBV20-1,TGCAGTGCTAGCGGGGGGGCCGGAGATACGCAGTATTTT,CSASGGAGDTQYF
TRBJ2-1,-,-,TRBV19,TGTGCCACCAGAGATGTGGGGTCGCTGAATGAGCAGTTCTTC,CATRDVGSLNEQFF
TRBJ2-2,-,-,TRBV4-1,TGCGCCAGCAGCCAAACCCGGATTAAGAACACCGGGGAGCTGTTTTTT,CASSQTRIKNTGELFF
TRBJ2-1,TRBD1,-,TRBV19,TGTGCCAGTAGTACCGGACAGGGCAAAACCAATGAGCAGTTCTTC,CASSTGQGKTNEQFF
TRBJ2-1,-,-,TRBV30,TGTGCCTGGAGTTCCCTCGGGACTGGGGGGGCTGAGCAGTTCTTC,CAWSSLGTGGAEQFF
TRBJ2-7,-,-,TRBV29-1,TGCAGCGTTGAGGGTCCAGGCCGGTCCGAGCAGTACTTC,CSVEGPGRSEQYF
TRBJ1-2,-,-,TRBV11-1,TGTGCCAGCAGCCCCCGGTCGGCCAGGAGAGGCTACACCTTC,CASSPRSARRGYTF
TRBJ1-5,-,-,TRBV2,TGTGCCAGCAGTGAAGGGGAGAGGCAGCCCCAGCATTTT,CASSEGERQPQHF
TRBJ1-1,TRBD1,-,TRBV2,TGTGCCAGCAGTTTACAGGGGACCATGAACACTGAAGCTTTCTTT,CASSLQGTMNTEAFF
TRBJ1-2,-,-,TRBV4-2,TGTGCCAGCAGCCAACATCCTACTAACTATGGCTACACCTTC,CASSQHPTNYGYTF
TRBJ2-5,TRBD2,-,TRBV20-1,TGCAGTGCTGTAGCGGGGGGGCAAGAGACCCAGTACTTC,CSAVAGGQETQYF
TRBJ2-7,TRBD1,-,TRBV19,TGTGCCAGTAGTGCCCGGGACAGGGGAGGAACCTACGAGCAGTACTTC,CASSARDRGGTYEQYF
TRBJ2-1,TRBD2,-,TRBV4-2,TGTGCCAGCAGCCAAGATCGAGGCGGGGGGAGCTCCTACAATGAGCAGTTCTTC,CASSQDRGGGSSYNEQFF
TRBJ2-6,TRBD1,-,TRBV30,TGTGCCCGGTCTGAGACAGGGGTGTTCCTTGGGGCCAACGTCCTGACTTTC,CARSETGVFLGANVLTF
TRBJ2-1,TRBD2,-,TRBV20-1,TGCAGTGCTATCCAAGCGCGGGGGGCCCACAATGAGCAGTTCTTC,CSAIQARGAHNEQFF
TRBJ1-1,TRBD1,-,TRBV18,TGTGCCAGCTCACCGATCCCCGGGACAGGAACTGAAGCTTTCTTT,CASSPIPGTGTEAFF
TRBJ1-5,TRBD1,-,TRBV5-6,TGTGCCAGCAGCAAGGGACAGGGGGTTTACCAGCCCCAGCATTTT,CASSKGQGVYQPQHF
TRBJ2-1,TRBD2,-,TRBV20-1,TGCAGTGCTAGAGAACGTTGGGCGGGGGACGGTGAGCAGTTCTTC,CSARERWAGDGEQFF
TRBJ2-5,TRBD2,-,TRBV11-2,TGTGCCAGCGGGAGGGGCGTCCAAGAGACCCAGTACTTC,CASGRGVQETQYF
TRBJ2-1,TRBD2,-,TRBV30,TGTGCCTGCATCACTAGCGCTTCCTACAATGAGCAGTTCTTC,CACITSASYNEQFF
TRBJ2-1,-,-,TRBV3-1,TGTGCCAGCAGCCAAGAAATACAGAACCCTTACAATGAGCAGTTCTTC,CASSQEIQNPYNEQFF
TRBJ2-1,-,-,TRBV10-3,TGTGCCAGAGATAGCCGCGAGCAGTTCTTC,CARDSREQFF
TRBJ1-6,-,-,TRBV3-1,TGTGCCAGCAGCTTCGGGAGGAATTCACCCCTCCACTTT,CASSFGRNSPLHF
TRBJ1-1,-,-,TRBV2,TGTGCCAGCTATATAGTAGGGACTGAAGCTTTCTTT,CASYIVGTEAFF
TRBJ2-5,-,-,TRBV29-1,TGCAGCGTTGAAGTTAGGGCCGAGGAGACCCAGTACTTC,CSVEVRAEETQYF
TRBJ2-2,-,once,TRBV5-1,TGCGCCAGCAGCTCTGGGGACACCAACACCGGGGAGCTGTTTTTT,CASSSGDTNTGELFF
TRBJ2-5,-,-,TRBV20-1,TGCAGTGGTCTCGGGGCGACCCAAGAGACCCAGTACTTC,CSGLGATQETQYF
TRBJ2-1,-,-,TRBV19,TGTGCCAGTAGTAGAGGATGGCAGGGAGGCAATGAGCAGTTCTTC,CASSRGWQGGNEQFF
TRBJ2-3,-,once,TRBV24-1,TGTGCCACCAGTGACCCTGAGGGGGGCAAGGCAGATACGCAGTATTTT,CATSDPEGGKADTQYF
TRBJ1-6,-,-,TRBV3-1,TGTGCCAGCAGCCAGGGTTCCGGGATTCATTCACCCCTCCACTTT,CASSQGSGIHSPLHF
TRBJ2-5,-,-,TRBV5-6,TGTGCCAGCAGCCGCAAGAACATTCAAGAGACCCAGTACTTC,CASSRKNIQETQYF
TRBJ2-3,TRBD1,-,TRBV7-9,TGTGCCAGCAGCAAAGGACAGGCCACAGATACGCAGTATTTT,CASSKGQATDTQYF
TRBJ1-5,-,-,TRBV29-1,TGCAGCGTTGCGGAGGGCAATCAGCCCCAGCATTTT,CSVAEGNQPQHF
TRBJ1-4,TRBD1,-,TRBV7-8,TGTGCCAGCGGAGTAGGACAGGATAATGAAAAACTGTTTTTT,CASGVGQDNEKLFF
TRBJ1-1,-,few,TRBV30,TGTGCCTGGAGTGTACGTGGGGACACTGAAGCTTTCTTT,CAWSVRGDTEAFF